A single sample is the source of the 3 T cell receptor beta chains below, sequenced in a study of T-cell reconstitution after alpha-beta-depleted transplantation in children. Unique molecular identifiers were built into the TCRbeta library. TCRdb processed the PCR reads anew with MiXCR; each CDR3 protein has one entry. The data hold around 680,000 distinct CDR3 sequences, with around 17% observed a single time. This sample comprised PBMCs from the stem cell graft donor, obtained from the stem cell graft. The origin of the receptors is a human donor who donated a stem cell graft to a child with acute myeloid leukemia.

This clonotype showed up just a few times. This rearrangement joins TRBV7-2 to TRBJ2-1; D possibly matches TRBD1 or TRBD2 (5 bases each). V lost 2 bases and J lost 5, with 10 bases in between. Germline V gene sequence: CDR1 SGHTA, CDR2 FQGNSA. The CDR3 sequence is 14 residues long. The CDR3 is CASSLRGVHNEQFF. As DNA, the CDR3 is TGTGCCAGCAGCTTACGAGGGGTCCACAATGAGCAGTTCTTC.

The chain joins TRBV5-6 to TRBJ2-1, with 7 bases matching TRBD2. V was clipped by 2 bases and J by 7 bases; unmatched bases: 6. Germline V gene sequence: CDR1 SGHDT, CDR2 YYEEEE. CDR3 size: 14 residues. Here the CDR3 reads CASSFSAGVNEQFF. DNA for the CDR3: TGTGCCAGCAGCTTTTCTGCGGGGGTTAATGAGCAGTTCTTC.

There are a few counts of this clonotype. The V call is TRBV10-3, the J call TRBJ2-2, with unresolved D. The CDR3 spans 11 residues. The germline V gene encodes CDR1 ENHRY and CDR2 SYGVKD. Trimming pared 6 bases from V and 10 bases from J, leaving 9 bases between. CDR3 bases: TGTGCCATCAGCGACGGTGAGGAGCTGTTTTTT. Protein sequence: CAISDGEELFF.